This TCR beta chain was recovered during a study of blood T cells in healthy people across ages. The germline CDR1 and CDR2 sequences are DFQATT and SNEGSKA (reference sequence). The CDR3 covers 15 residues. With V trimmed by 3 bases and J by 13 bases, 13 bases remained unmatched. Then a second PCR, running roughly 7 to 11 cycles, was carried out with a sample-barcoded 5' primer and a J-beta primer mix. Tagging of each cDNA molecule was performed by a template-switch adaptor with 12 random nucleotides. Every individual sample yielded 2.5 million or more paired-end reads (each containing CDR3). One entry per CDR3 protein results from TCRdb running MiXCR on the 5' RACE reads. The sample lists approximately 960,000 distinct CDR3 sequences; 25% to 30% were seen once. The data also belong to a second study, concerning T cells of mothers and their children.

Sequencing used blood. The sequence came from a woman aged 40 to 50 in good health. V is TRBV20-1 and J is TRBJ2-4; 12 bases fit TRBD2. The CDR3 region has the DNA TGCAGTGCTAGTCCCCCTAGCGGGGGGGGAAATGAGCAGTACTTC. As protein: CSASPPSGGGNEQYF.